The clone carrying this T cell receptor beta chain was recorded a few times. Its specificity is unknown. The data derive from a study of T cells in Graves' hyperthyroidism and ophthalmopathy. Findings of the study overall: Ophthalmopathy and stable hyperthyroidism were told apart by a 13 V-J model. Progression to ophthalmopathy was predicted a median of 6.5 months early. Also found in blood were most expanded thyroid clonotypes above 0.001.

The CDR3 runs to 15 residues. Trimming cost V 1 base and J 0 bases, with 8 bases left between them. Germline assignment: CDR1 SGHKS and CDR2 YYEKEE (reference sequence). TCR beta CDR3 sequences were amplified from RNA transcripts. HTBI primers drove first-round RT-PCR of the TCR CDR3. TCRdb recomputed calls from the multiplex PCR reads with MiXCR, one row per CDR3 protein. The sample lists fewer than 650,000 distinct CDR3 sequences, 13% to 15% occurring once. This clonotype was obtained from a woman in her forties with Graves' hyperthyroidism. The genes are TRBV5-5 and TRBJ1-3; D is unresolved. The sample comprised blood. The CDR3 sequence: CASSLIQNSGNTIYF. CDR3 nucleotide sequence: TGTGCCAGCAGCTTGATCCAGAACTCTGGAAACACCATATATTTT.